These 5 T cell receptor beta chains were sequenced from one sample in a study of shared clonotypes between healthy human individuals. Sequenced by immunoSEQ multiplex PCR; TCRdb stores in-frame clones only, minus some. The data contain over 1.4 million clones, roughly 97% of them seen just once; the ten biggest clones take up roughly 1.1%. The sample consisted of naive CD4+ T cells sorted from blood. Documented subset: CD45RA+ positively selected. These receptors were collected from a man aged 25 to 40 in good health.

This chain connects TRBV7-2 to TRBJ2-3; 7 bases agree with TRBD2. The germline CDR1 and CDR2 sequences are SGHTA and FQGNSA. Trimming at V came to 6 bases and at J to 8 bases, leaving 5 bases not matched to a gene. This CDR3 region has 12 residues. CDR3 DNA sequence: TGTGCCAGCAGTTCTAGCGGCCCTACGCAGTATTTT. This translates into CASSSSGPTQYF. Full variable domain (rest looked up from reference TRBV7-2 and TRBJ2-3): GAGVSQSPSNKVTEKGKDVELRCDPISGHTALYWYRQSLGQGLEFLIYFQGNSAPDKSGLPSDRFSAERTGGSVSTLTIQRTQQEDSAVYLCASSSSGPTQYFGPGTRLTVL.

The gene calls are TRBV9 and TRBJ2-3; tentatively, D is TRBD1 (5 bases). The CDR3 totals 15 residues. CDR1 and CDR2 from the germline V gene are SGDLS and YYNGEE. V was cut by 1 base and J by 1 base, with 10 bases left in between. The CDR3 region is CASSVSQVGTDTQYF. The CDR3 nucleotides read TGTGCCAGCAGCGTATCACAGGTCGGCACAGATACGCAGTATTTT.

The chain uses TRBV7-8 and TRBJ1-4, with D possibly being TRBD1 (5 bases). The CDR3 contains 17 residues. From germline, CDR1 is SGHVS and CDR2 FQNEAQ. Trimming stripped 1 base from V and 0 bases from J, with 12 bases between. The CDR3 DNA follows: TGTGCCAGCAGCTTAGGTCGGGGCGGCGCAACTAATGAAAAACTGTTTTTT. It encodes CASSLGRGGATNEKLFF.

J is TRBJ2-1 and V is TRBV6-5, with TRBD2 matching 10 bases. This CDR3 has 13 amino acids. The germline gives CDR1 MNHEY, CDR2 SVGAGI. The V segment lost 2 bases and the J segment 9 bases; nucleotides outside the gene matches: 1. CDR3 in DNA: TGTGCCAGCAGTTACGTAGCGGGAGGTGAGCAGTTCTTC. This encodes CASSYVAGGEQFF.

V gene TRBV28 combines with J gene TRBJ2-7; the D is unclear. V lost 5 bases and J lost 7, with 9 bases in between. This CDR3 contains 11 residues. Per germline, CDR1 MDHEN and CDR2 SYDVKM. The CDR3 bases are TGTGCCAGCAGTCGGACGTCGGAGCAGTACTTC. Its protein is CASSRTSEQYF.